These 27 T cell receptor beta chains originate from one sample sequenced in a study of identical twins. TCRdb recomputed calls from the 5' RACE reads with MiXCR, one row per CDR3 protein. Of about 470,000 distinct CDR3 sequences in the sample, about 24% were seen once. This same sample was also taken into another study, of T cells expressing NK-cell markers.

Specimen: CD4+ T cells sorted from blood. These receptors were obtained from a woman younger than 30 in good health.

Ten or more counts support this clonotype. V and J are TRBV7-2 and TRBJ1-1; D unclear. The ends were cut back, 5 bases at V and 2 bases at J, with 9 bases in the middle. The CDR3 has 13 residues. Germline CDR1 reads SGHTA; CDR2 reads FQGNSA. The CDR3 sequence is CASSLTRNTEAFF. The CDR3 DNA follows: TGTGCCAGCAGCCTAACAAGAAACACTGAAGCTTTCTTT.

The CDR3 protein is CSAESLAGLYEQYF. For the CDR3, the DNA is TGCAGTGCTGAGTCCCTAGCGGGATTGTACGAGCAGTACTTC. V usage is TRBV20-1 and J usage is TRBJ2-7; 9 nucleotides agree with TRBD2. This CDR3 is 14 amino acids long. The ends lost 5 bases at V and 4 bases at J; junction bases unmatched: 9. Germline lookup yields CDR1 DFQATT and CDR2 SNEGSKA (reference sequence).

CDR3 nucleotides: TGTGCCAGCAGCTATCAGGGGGTGTACGAGCAGTACTTC. Translating gives CASSYQGVYEQYF. The V call is TRBV12-3 or TRBV12-4, the J call TRBJ2-7; the match to TRBD1 covers 7 bases. Trimming took 6 bases from V and 4 from J; bases not matched to a gene: 6. The CDR3 covers 13 residues.

This clonotype appeared many times. This chain uses TRBV2 with TRBJ1-1, with D perhaps matching TRBD1 (6 bases). The CDR3 is 11 amino acids. Germline loops: CDR1 SNHLY, CDR2 FYNNEI. Trimming removed 7 bases at V and 5 bases at J, with 8 bases between. The CDR3 region is CASTGATEAFF. The DNA for the CDR3 is TGTGCCAGCACAGGGGCGACTGAAGCTTTCTTT.

This clonotype has at least ten counts. V and J are TRBV20-1 and TRBJ2-5, with 7 bases matching TRBD2. Trimming cost V 4 bases and J 9 bases; bases outside gene matches: 14. The CDR3 covers 14 residues. Germline lookup yields CDR1 DFQATT and CDR2 SNEGSKA (reference sequence). CDR3 bases: TGCAGTGCTACAGGCATTGGGGGGGGAGGGTCCCAGTACTTC. Protein: CSATGIGGGGSQYF.

The chain uses TRBV25-1 and TRBJ2-3; the match to TRBD2 covers 7 bases. The CDR3 sequence is 17 residues long. Germline-derived CDR1 and CDR2 are MGHDK and SYGVNS. The V segment lost 5 bases and the J segment 4 bases; nucleotides outside the gene matches: 15. Here the CDR3 reads CASSKTQAGVLSDTQYF. In nucleotides, the CDR3 is TGTGCCAGCAGTAAAACCCAGGCGGGAGTACTGTCAGATACGCAGTATTTT. Looking up the rest from reference TRBV25-1 and TRBJ2-3 gives the full variable domain: EADIYQTPRYLVIGTGKKITLECSQTMGHDKMYWYQQDPGMELHLIHYSYGVNSTEKGDLSSESTVSRIRTEHFPLTLESARPSHTSQYLCASSKTQAGVLSDTQYFGPGTRLTVL.

This clonotype was seen once. V usage is TRBV6-2 or TRBV6-3 and J usage is TRBJ1-5, with D hard to call. Trimming removed 0 bases at V and 7 bases at J, with 7 bases between. The germline V gene has CDR1 MNHEY and CDR2 SVGEGT. This CDR3 is 13 amino acids long. DNA for the CDR3: TGTGCCAGCAGTTACTCAGGGTTACAGCCCCAGCATTTT. It specifies CASSYSGLQPQHF.

The gene calls are TRBV5-1 and TRBJ2-2, with TRBD2 as a possible D gene (6 bases). This CDR3 is 14 amino acids long. Trimming pared 1 base from V and 7 bases from J, leaving 11 bases between. Per germline, CDR1 SGHRS and CDR2 YFSETQ. CDR3 in amino acids: CASSLRRAVGELFF. CDR3 bases: TGCGCCAGCAGCTTGCGGAGGGCCGTCGGGGAGCTGTTTTTT.

The rearrangement uses TRBV28 and TRBJ2-1, with 11 bases fitting TRBD1. Germline CDR1 and CDR2: MDHEN and SYDVKM. This CDR3 comprises 16 residues. J lost 3 bases, V lost 1 base, and 2 bases had no gene match. The CDR3, as DNA: TGTGCCAGCAGTTTATCGGGGACAGGGGGCTACAATGAGCAGTTCTTC. It yields the protein CASSLSGTGGYNEQFF.

This chain uses TRBV5-1 with TRBJ2-1; D might be TRBD1 or TRBD2, each matching 5 bases. The ends were cut back, 2 bases at V and 7 bases at J, with 13 bases in the middle. CDR1 SGHRS and CDR2 YFSETQ come from the germline V gene. The CDR3 runs to 14 residues. CDR3: CASSLVGTRNEQFF. In DNA form, the CDR3 reads TGCGCCAGCAGCTTAGTCGGGACCAGGAATGAGCAGTTCTTC. The whole variable domain, filled in from reference TRBV5-1 and TRBJ2-1, reads KAGVTQTPRYLIKTRGQQVTLSCSPISGHRSVSWYQQTPGQGLQFLFEYFSETQRNKGNFPGRFSGRQFSNSRSEMNVSTLELGDSALYLCASSLVGTRNEQFFGPGTRLTVL.

The rearrangement joins TRBV7-9 to TRBJ2-3; 9 bases are a match to TRBD2. V lost 5 bases and J lost 5; bases outside the gene matches: 8. Germline V gene lookup returns CDR1 SEHNR and CDR2 FQNEAQ (reference sequence). The CDR3 length is 15 residues. The CDR3 loop reads CASSPPAGGVDTQYF. CDR3 bases: TGTGCCAGCAGCCCCCCTGCGGGAGGGGTAGATACGCAGTATTTT.

This clonotype was counted between two and nine times. The chain uses TRBV15 and TRBJ1-5; TRBD1 matches at 8 bases. This CDR3 has 14 amino acids. CDR1 is LNHNV and CDR2 is YYDKDF in the germline V gene (reference sequence). The junction had 3 bases not matched to a gene; V was cut back by 3 bases and J by 5 bases. CDR3 in amino acids: CATSRSTGDQPQHF. The DNA for the CDR3 is TGTGCCACCAGCAGGTCGACAGGGGATCAGCCCCAGCATTTT.

This clonotype was observed a few times. This chain joins TRBV12-3 or TRBV12-4 and TRBJ1-1; D perhaps matches TRBD1 (6 bases). Trimming removed 6 bases from V and 0 bases from J, with 17 bases in between. The CDR3 extends over 16 amino acids. The CDR3 DNA reads TGTGCCAGCAGATCATCGGACAGATACCTGAACACTGAAGCTTTCTTT. It specifies CASRSSDRYLNTEAFF.

The chain couples TRBV5-5 to TRBJ2-5; D not resolved. The CDR3 sequence is 14 residues long. V was shortened by 1 base and J by 0 bases, with 7 bases between the two germline ends. Germline V CDR1 and CDR2: SGHKS, YYEKEE (reference sequence). The CDR3 sequence is CASSLLGNQETQYF. The DNA for the CDR3 is TGTGCCAGCAGCTTGTTGGGGAACCAAGAGACCCAGTACTTC.

This clonotype was observed a few times. The V call is TRBV29-1, the J call TRBJ2-1, with TRBD1 matching 7 bases. Germline V gene data show CDR1 as SQVTM and CDR2 as ANQGSEA. This CDR3 has 12 amino acids. Trimming cost V 1 base and J 10 bases; bases outside gene matches: 4. The DNA of the CDR3 is TGCAGCGTTGAAGTCCGGACAGGCGAGCAGTTCTTC. It codes for CSVEVRTGEQFF.

The genes are TRBV29-1 and TRBJ2-5, with 11 bases matching TRBD1. J lost 4 bases, V lost 4 bases, and 5 bases had no gene match. There are 14 residues in the CDR3. The V gene's germline CDR1 is SQVTM and CDR2 ANQGSEA. The CDR3 spells CSVAPGTGGETQYF. For the CDR3, the DNA is TGCAGCGTTGCCCCCGGGACAGGGGGAGAGACCCAGTACTTC.

This clonotype was detected a few times. The chain links TRBV19 to TRBJ1-1; TRBD1 aligns across 7 bases. V was pared by 8 bases and J by 1 base, with 4 bases of the junction left unmatched. The CDR3 sequence is 13 residues long. Germline CDR1 is LNHDA and CDR2 is SQIVND (reference sequence). The CDR3 sequence: CASWGDRNTEAFF. CDR3 DNA sequence: TGTGCCAGTTGGGGGGACAGGAACACTGAAGCTTTCTTT.

The genes are TRBV27 and TRBJ2-7, with D perhaps matching TRBD1 (6 bases). Looked up from germline, CDR1 is MNHEY and CDR2 is SMNVEV (reference sequence). V dropped 8 bases and J dropped 3 bases, with 14 bases sitting between them. The CDR3 contains 13 residues. For the CDR3, the DNA is TGTGCCAGCGGTAGATTAGGGGGCTACGAGCAGTACTTC. This encodes CASGRLGGYEQYF.

This clonotype was recorded many times. The germline gene is not matched at one end of the junction; a read error may be the cause. This chain links TRBV5-1 with TRBJ2-3; no clear D. The V gene's germline CDR1 is SGHRS and CDR2 YFSETQ. CDR3 size: 12 residues. CDR3 in amino acids: CASSGTTDTQYF. The CDR3 nucleotides read TGTGCCAGCAGTGGCACTACAGATACGCAGTATTTT.

This clonotype occurred many times. CDR3 protein: CASSLNTGLNTEAFF. CDR3 DNA: TGCGCCAGCAGCCTAAATACAGGGTTGAACACTGAAGCTTTCTTT. The chain is built from TRBV5-1 and TRBJ1-1, with D tentatively TRBD1 (6 bases). Germline values: CDR1 SGHRS, CDR2 YFSETQ. With 4 bases removed from V and 0 bases from J, the gap between germline ends came to 13 bases. The CDR3 is made up of 15 amino acids. Variable domain in full (rest from reference TRBV5-1 and TRBJ1-1): KAGVTQTPRYLIKTRGQQVTLSCSPISGHRSVSWYQQTPGQGLQFLFEYFSETQRNKGNFPGRFSGRQFSNSRSEMNVSTLELGDSALYLCASSLNTGLNTEAFFGQGTRLTVV.

This clonotype has more than one count but fewer than ten. This chain connects TRBV12-3 or TRBV12-4 to TRBJ2-7; weak D call: TRBD1 (6 bases). Trimming shortened V by 8 bases and J by 1 base, and 9 bases separated the two germline ends. CDR3 length equals 12 residues. CDR3 in amino acids: CASPTGSYEQYF. The CDR3 nucleotides read TGTGCCAGCCCGACAGGTTCCTACGAGCAGTACTTC.

In its sample, this clonotype was seen once. This chain links TRBV5-1 with TRBJ2-3; 12 nucleotides agree with TRBD2. The CDR3 spans 17 residues. Trimming removed 3 bases from V and 4 bases from J; junction bases left unmatched: 9. The germline gives CDR1 SGHRS, CDR2 YFSETQ. The CDR3 nucleotides read TGCGCCAGCAGCTCACTCCCGACTAGCGGGAGAGCAGATACGCAGTATTTT. This gives the protein CASSSLPTSGRADTQYF.

This clonotype was counted between two and nine times. This chain joins TRBV12-3 or TRBV12-4 and TRBJ2-2, with TRBD2 matching 8 bases. The V and J ends lost 7 bases and 5 bases, in that order; junction bases with no gene match: 12. The CDR3 consists of 16 residues. CDR3 region: CASIPSGLVRTGELFF. CDR3 sequence (DNA): TGTGCCAGCATCCCCTCGGGACTAGTGAGGACCGGGGAGCTGTTTTTT.

The rearrangement joins TRBV20-1 to TRBJ2-1; 8 bases map to TRBD2. This CDR3 comprises 16 residues. Losses at the gene ends were 4 bases for V and 0 bases for J; bases not matched to a gene: 8. Germline V gives CDR1 DFQATT, CDR2 SNEGSKA (reference sequence). The CDR3 DNA is TGCAGTGCTACTCCACTAGCGGTCAGCTCCTACAATGAGCAGTTCTTC. Translated, it gives CSATPLAVSSYNEQFF.

The chain is built from TRBV19 and TRBJ2-7, with D possibly called TRBD1 or TRBD2 (5 bases each). The V and J ends lost 6 bases and 5 bases respectively, with 17 bases between them. There are 14 residues in the CDR3. CDR1 is LNHDA, CDR2 SQIVND, per germline (reference sequence). CDR3 amino acids: CASRHPGRANEQYF. The DNA of the CDR3 is TGTGCCAGTAGGCACCCGGGACGGGCGAACGAGCAGTACTTC.

The CDR3 is CASSNPGQGQAFF. DNA for the CDR3: TGTGCCAGCAGTAATCCGGGACAGGGGCAAGCTTTCTTT. This rearrangement joins TRBV6-1 to TRBJ1-1; the match to TRBD1 covers 10 bases. The V gene's germline CDR1 is MNHNS and CDR2 SASEGT. V shed 5 bases, J shed 9 bases, and the junction held 6 bases outside the gene matches. The CDR3 length is 13 residues.

V usage is TRBV7-9 and J usage is TRBJ2-7; 9 bases line up with TRBD1. The CDR3 has 15 residues. V gave up 7 bases and J gave up 3 bases; unmatched junction bases: 10. The V gene's germline CDR1 is SEHNR and CDR2 FQNEAQ (reference sequence). In nucleotides, the CDR3 is TGTGCCAGCACCCCTGAAGGGACAGGGATCTACGAGCAGTACTTC. Amino acids: CASTPEGTGIYEQYF.